Listed here is a single T cell receptor (beta chain). Its specificity is unknown. The sample holds other DNA sequences that translate to the same CDR3. Clones were sequenced by immunoSEQ multiplex PCR, and TCRdb holds only the in-frame ones, with some missing. This sample carries 2.3 million or so clones, approximately 93% of them seen once, and the ten largest clones take about 0.39%. These data belong to a study of shared clonotypes between healthy human individuals. The study, taken as a whole, reports: Sorted-subset sequencing was shown by rarefaction to be incomplete despite large depth. When compared with the clonotypes that were shared by all four sorted-subset donors, the non-shared clonotypes turned out to have lower generation probabilities.

Sequences were obtained from naive CD4+ T cells from PBMCs. Subset reported: CD45RA+ positively selected. The sequence derives from a man younger than 35 in good health. Some clones in this sample may be carry-over from other donors' samples.

The CDR3, as DNA: TGCGCCAGCAGCTTGGTGGGTGCGGAGACCCAGTACTTC. Amino acids: CASSLVGAETQYF. The rearrangement links TRBV5-1 to TRBJ2-5; no clear D. This CDR3 has 13 amino acids. Germline-derived CDR1 and CDR2 are SGHRS and YFSETQ. V was clipped by 0 bases and J by 5 bases, with 8 bases between them.